This T cell receptor beta chain was documented in a study of OX40 agonist ivuxolimab in advanced cancers. Study information: Ivuxolimab is an agonistic anti-OX40 (CD134) antibody, and patients were treated with it. Three patients, one with hepatocellular carcinoma and two with cutaneous melanoma, responded partially. Findings and caveats of the study: There was clonal expansion of CD4+ and CD8+ blood T cells by week 6 at 0.1 to 3.0 mg/kg.

Repertoires were generated with immunoSEQ multiplex PCR, while TCRdb's copy carries only in-frame clones and drops some. The table lists about 21,000 clones, approximately 84% of them singletons. With baseline, cycle 4 day 1, and cycle 7 day 1 as timepoints, blood was sampled. As for this clone: Its specificity is unknown.

Per the germline V gene, CDR1 is SNHLY and CDR2 is FYNNEI. The CDR3 has 14 amino acids. The V and J ends lost 11 bases and 0 bases respectively, with 14 bases between them. The sample in question was CD4+ or CD8+ T cells sorted from blood, obtained in a trial of the OX40 agonist ivuxolimab. This chain links TRBV2 with TRBJ1-5; D is unresolved. This sequence was found in an adult with an advanced solid tumor such as melanoma, head and neck, liver or kidney cancer. CDR3 protein: CASADVYSNQPQHF. The DNA for the CDR3 is TGTGCCTCGGCGGACGTTTATAGCAATCAGCCCCAGCATTTT.